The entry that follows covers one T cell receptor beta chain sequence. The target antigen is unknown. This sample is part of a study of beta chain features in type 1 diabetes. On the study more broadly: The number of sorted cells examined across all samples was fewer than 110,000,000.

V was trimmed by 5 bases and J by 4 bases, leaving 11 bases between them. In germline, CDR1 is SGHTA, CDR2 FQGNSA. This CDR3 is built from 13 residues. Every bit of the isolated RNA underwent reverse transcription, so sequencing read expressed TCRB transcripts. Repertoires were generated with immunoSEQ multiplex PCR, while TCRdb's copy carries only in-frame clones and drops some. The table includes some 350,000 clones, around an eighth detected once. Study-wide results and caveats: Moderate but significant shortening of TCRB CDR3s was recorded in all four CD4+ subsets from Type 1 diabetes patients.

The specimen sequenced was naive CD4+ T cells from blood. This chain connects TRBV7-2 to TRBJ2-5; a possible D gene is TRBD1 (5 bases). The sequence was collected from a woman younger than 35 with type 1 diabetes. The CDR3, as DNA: TGTGCCAGCAGCCTCAGGGTGGGAGAGACCCAGTACTTC. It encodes CASSLRVGETQYF.